The 21 T cell receptor beta chains below all came from one sample that was sequenced in a study of blood T cell repertoires in COVID-19. Some clones are missing from TCRdb's copy, which holds only in-frame ones; the method was immunoSEQ multiplex PCR. Here the sample spans tens of thousands of clones, roughly nine tenths being singletons. The sequenced sample was peripheral blood. These receptors were taken from a human donor in a cohort sampled during active COVID-19.

Only one count was recorded for this clone. The V and J genes are TRBV6-1 and TRBJ2-1; D possibly corresponds to TRBD1 (5 bases). V was clipped by 2 bases and J by 4 bases, with 18 bases between them. This CDR3 has 17 amino acids. In germline, CDR1 is MNHNS, CDR2 SASEGT. CDR3 loop: CASSEIYLGGAYNEQFF. Here the CDR3 DNA reads TGTGCCAGCAGTGAAATTTACTTAGGTGGGGCTTACAATGAGCAGTTCTTC.

The chain is built from TRBV9 and TRBJ2-7; TRBD2 is a possible D gene (6 bases). V lost 0 bases and J lost 7, with 17 bases in between. The CDR3 has 15 amino acids. CDR1 SGDLS and CDR2 YYNGEE come from the germline V gene. The CDR3 protein is CASSVEAGTPREQYF. The CDR3 nucleotides are TGTGCCAGCAGCGTAGAGGCGGGGACCCCTAGGGAGCAGTACTTC.

This clone was recorded once. This chain uses TRBV3-1 (or the pseudogene TRBV3-2) with TRBJ2-7; TRBD2 matches at 13 bases. The CDR3 is 17 residues long. With 4 bases clipped from V and 12 bases from J, the junction kept 18 bases outside the gene matches. Germline V CDR1 and CDR2: LGHDT, YNNKEL (reference sequence). The CDR3 here is CASSPSLTAGTSGALYF. As DNA, the CDR3 is TGTGCCAGCAGCCCCTCCCTAACCGCCGGGACTAGCGGGGCCTTGTACTTC.

This clone came up once. The chain has TRBV5-1 and TRBJ1-3; D is perhaps TRBD1 (5 bases). V was pared by 3 bases and J by 0 bases, with 10 bases between. The V gene's germline CDR1 is SGHRS and CDR2 YFSETQ. The CDR3 sequence is 15 residues long. CDR3 DNA sequence: TGCGCCAGCAGCTCCGACAGCGTCTCTGGAAACACCATATATTTT. This translates into CASSSDSVSGNTIYF.

Points on this clone: The junction departs from the called germline gene at one end, perhaps through a read error. This chain links TRBV27 with TRBJ1-1; D possibly corresponds to TRBD1 (6 bases). In germline, CDR1 is MNHEY, CDR2 SMNVEV (reference sequence). CDR3 length equals 15 residues. The chain's CDR3 is CASNLATGRNTEAFF. CDR3 coding DNA: TGTGCCAGCAATTTAGCTACAGGGAGGAACACTGAAGCTTTCTTT.

V gene TRBV30 combines with J gene TRBJ2-1, with D maybe TRBD2 (6 bases). The CDR3 is made up of 14 amino acids. Trimming took off 4 bases at V and 3 bases at J, with 13 bases between the two ends. The germline V gene encodes CDR1 GTSNPN and CDR2 SVGIG (reference sequence). CDR3 protein: CAWKLAENYNEQFF. The CDR3 coding sequence is TGTGCCTGGAAACTAGCTGAGAACTACAATGAGCAGTTCTTC.

V usage is TRBV5-1 and J usage is TRBJ2-7; D may be TRBD2 (5 bases). Per the germline V gene, CDR1 is SGHRS and CDR2 is YFSETQ. The CDR3 has 15 residues. The germline V and J ends were trimmed by 0 bases and 5 bases, with 15 bases remaining between them. The CDR3 spells CASSLAGIVLDEQYF. The DNA of the CDR3 is TGCGCCAGCAGCTTGGCCGGGATCGTTCTAGACGAGCAGTACTTC. The entire variable domain, with the rest obtained from reference TRBV5-1 and TRBJ2-7, is as follows: KAGVTQTPRYLIKTRGQQVTLSCSPISGHRSVSWYQQTPGQGLQFLFEYFSETQRNKGNFPGRFSGRQFSNSRSEMNVSTLELGDSALYLCASSLAGIVLDEQYFGPGTRLTVT.

The CDR3 here is CATSEASGTTGELFF. The CDR3 nucleotides are TGTGCCACCAGTGAGGCTAGCGGGACGACCGGGGAGCTGTTTTTT. V and J are TRBV24-1 and TRBJ2-2; TRBD2 matches at 9 bases. Germline loops: CDR1 KGHDR, CDR2 SFDVKD. The V segment lost 4 bases and the J segment 5 bases; nucleotides outside the gene matches: 4. CDR3 length equals 15 residues.

V is TRBV3-1 (or the pseudogene TRBV3-2) and J is TRBJ2-5, with D tentatively TRBD1 (7 bases). Trimming took off 0 bases at V and 5 bases at J, with 13 bases between the two ends. The length of the CDR3 is 15 residues. The germline V gene encodes CDR1 LGHDT and CDR2 YNNKEL (reference sequence). CDR3 region: CASSQDGGGWETQYF. DNA of the CDR3: TGTGCCAGCAGCCAAGACGGAGGGGGCTGGGAGACCCAGTACTTC.

The rearrangement joins TRBV28 to TRBJ1-5, with D perhaps matching TRBD1 (6 bases). The CDR3 length is 15 residues. Germline V CDR1 and CDR2: MDHEN, SYDVKM. The V and J ends lost 4 bases and 11 bases respectively, with 21 bases between them. The CDR3 DNA reads TGTGCCAGCAGTTCTCCAGGGGCAGCCGAAGTAGCCCAGCATTTT. It codes for CASSSPGAAEVAQHF.

The chain employs TRBV10-3 and TRBJ2-1; TRBD2 agrees at 7 bases. This CDR3 comprises 16 residues. V gave up 2 bases and J gave up 7 bases; unmatched junction bases: 11. Germline lookup yields CDR1 ENHRY and CDR2 SYGVKD. This CDR3 reads CAISEGAGVDRNEQFF. DNA for the CDR3: TGTGCCATCAGTGAGGGCGCGGGAGTCGACCGGAATGAGCAGTTCTTC.

The chain uses TRBV27 and TRBJ2-4; D is unresolved. The ends were cut back, 3 bases at V and 6 bases at J, with 9 bases in the middle. The CDR3 spans 13 residues. Per the germline V gene, CDR1 is MNHEY and CDR2 is SMNVEV (reference sequence). CDR3 sequence reads: CASSFLSGNIQYF. For the CDR3, the DNA is TGTGCCAGCAGTTTCCTTTCGGGAAACATTCAGTACTTC.

The chain couples TRBV24-1 to TRBJ2-5; 8 bases are a match to TRBD2. This CDR3 is 15 amino acids long. Germline CDR1 is KGHDR and CDR2 is SFDVKD. Trimming cost V 0 bases and J 4 bases; bases outside gene matches: 3. CDR3 loop: CATSDLTGRGETQYF. The CDR3 coding sequence is TGTGCCACCAGTGATTTGACCGGGAGGGGAGAGACCCAGTACTTC.

The CDR3 coding sequence is TGTGCCAGCAGTCCCCGGGGAGCTAGCTACGAGCAGTACTTC. Protein sequence: CASSPRGASYEQYF. The chain carries TRBV27 and TRBJ2-7; weak D call: TRBD2 (5 bases). Germline V gene data show CDR1 as MNHEY and CDR2 as SMNVEV (reference sequence). This CDR3 has 14 residues. The ends were cut back, 5 bases at V and 3 bases at J, with 14 bases in the middle.

This rearrangement joins TRBV19 to TRBJ1-2; D is possibly TRBD1 (5 bases). Germline CDR1 LNHDA, CDR2 SQIVND (reference sequence). The CDR3 has 16 amino acids. V was cut by 8 bases and J by 0 bases, with 19 bases left in between. CDR3 region: CASRPPPDIANYGYTF. As DNA, the CDR3 is TGTGCCAGTCGCCCCCCCCCGGACATCGCTAACTATGGCTACACCTTC.

J is TRBJ2-7 and V is TRBV11-2; 7 nucleotides match TRBD2. The V gene end was trimmed by 6 bases and the J gene end by 2 bases; junction bases not matched to a gene: 4. Germline V gene data show CDR1 as SGHAT and CDR2 as FQNNGV. CDR3 length: 13 residues. The CDR3 region is CASRGGTPYEQYF. The CDR3 nucleotides read TGTGCCAGCAGGGGGGGGACCCCCTACGAGCAGTACTTC.

This clone was recorded a few times. CDR3 sequence: CATSRVRQGVPEQFF. Here the CDR3 DNA reads TGTGCCACCAGCAGAGTGAGACAGGGGGTACCTGAGCAGTTCTTC. The rearrangement links TRBV15 to TRBJ2-1; 9 positions match TRBD1. CDR1 is LNHNV, CDR2 YYDKDF, per germline (reference sequence). The V segment lost 1 base and the J segment 9 bases; nucleotides outside the gene matches: 7. This CDR3 region has 15 residues.

The chain is built from TRBV19 and TRBJ2-7, with D perhaps TRBD2 (5 bases). Germline-derived CDR1 and CDR2 are LNHDA and SQIVND (reference sequence). The V gene lost 3 bases and the J gene lost 0 bases, with 9 bases spanning the gap. This CDR3 contains 14 residues. The CDR3 loop is CASSMRETSYEQYF. Here the CDR3 DNA reads TGTGCCAGTAGTATGAGGGAGACCTCCTACGAGCAGTACTTC.

The rearrangement joins TRBV10-1 to TRBJ2-1, with 10 bases that match TRBD1. The CDR3 extends over 16 amino acids. Germline assignment: CDR1 WNHNN and CDR2 SYGVQD (reference sequence). With V trimmed by 2 bases and J by 3 bases, 4 bases remained unmatched. The CDR3 sequence is CASSEAGTGDYNEQFF. The CDR3 nucleotides are TGCGCCAGCAGTGAGGCCGGGACAGGGGACTACAATGAGCAGTTCTTC.

The genes are TRBV28 and TRBJ2-7; a weak D match, TRBD1 (6 bases). Germline V gene data show CDR1 as MDHEN and CDR2 as SYDVKM. Trimming cost V 1 base and J 2 bases, with 15 bases left between them. CDR3 length: 16 amino acids. This CDR3 reads CASSLSRAAGAYEQYF. The CDR3 region has the DNA TGTGCCAGCAGTTTATCCCGGGCCGCAGGGGCCTACGAGCAGTACTTC.

The chain joins TRBV6-5 to TRBJ2-5, with 7 bases identical to TRBD1. Trimming removed 10 bases from V and 5 bases from J; junction bases left unmatched: 10. The CDR3 runs to 13 residues. Germline loops: CDR1 MNHEY, CDR2 SVGAGI. The CDR3 DNA follows: TGTGCCACCACACAGGGGATCGGGGAGACCCAGTACTTC. It encodes CATTQGIGETQYF.